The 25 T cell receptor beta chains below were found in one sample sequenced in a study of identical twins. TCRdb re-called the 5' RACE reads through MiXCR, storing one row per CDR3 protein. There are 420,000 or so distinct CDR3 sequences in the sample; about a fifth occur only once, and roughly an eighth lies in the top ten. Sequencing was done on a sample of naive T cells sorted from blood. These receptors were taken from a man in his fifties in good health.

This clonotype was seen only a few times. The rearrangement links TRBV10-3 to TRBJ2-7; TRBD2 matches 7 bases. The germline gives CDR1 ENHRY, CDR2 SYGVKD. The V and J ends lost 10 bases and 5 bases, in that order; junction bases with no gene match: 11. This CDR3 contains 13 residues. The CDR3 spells CATGMEGTNEQYF. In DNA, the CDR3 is TGTGCCACCGGCATGGAGGGGACTAACGAGCAGTACTTC.

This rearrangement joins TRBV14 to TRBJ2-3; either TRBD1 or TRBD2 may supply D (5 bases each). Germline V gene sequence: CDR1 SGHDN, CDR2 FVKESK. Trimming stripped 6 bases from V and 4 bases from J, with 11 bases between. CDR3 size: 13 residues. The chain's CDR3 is CASSRTGPDTQYF. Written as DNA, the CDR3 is TGTGCCAGCAGTCGAACGGGGCCAGATACGCAGTATTTT. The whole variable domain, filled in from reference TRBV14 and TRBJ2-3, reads EAGVTQFPSHSVIEKGQTVTLRCDPISGHDNLYWYRRVMGKEIKFLLHFVKESKQDESGMPNNRFLAERTGGTYSTLKVQPAELEDSGVYFCASSRTGPDTQYFGPGTRLTVL.

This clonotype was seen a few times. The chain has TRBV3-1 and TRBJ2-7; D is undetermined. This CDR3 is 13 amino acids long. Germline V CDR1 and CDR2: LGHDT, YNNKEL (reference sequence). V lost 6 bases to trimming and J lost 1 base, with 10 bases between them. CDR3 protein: CASSTGRSYEQYF. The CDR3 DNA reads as TGTGCCAGCAGTACCGGACGGTCCTACGAGCAGTACTTC.

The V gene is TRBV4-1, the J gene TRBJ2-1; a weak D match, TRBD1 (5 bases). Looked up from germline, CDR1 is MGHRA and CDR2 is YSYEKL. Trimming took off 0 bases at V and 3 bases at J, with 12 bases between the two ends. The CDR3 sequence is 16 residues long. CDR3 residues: CASSQDVGLYYNEQFF. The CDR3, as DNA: TGCGCCAGCAGCCAAGATGTGGGGCTTTACTACAATGAGCAGTTCTTC.

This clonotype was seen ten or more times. For the CDR3, the DNA is TGCGCCAGCCGGACTCAGACAGGGGGAGAAGATACGCAGTATTTT. This encodes CASRTQTGGEDTQYF. The chain links TRBV5-1 to TRBJ2-3, with 9 bases that match TRBD1. Germline trimming cut 7 bases from V and 5 bases from J; bases unmatched to any gene: 11. Germline V CDR1 and CDR2: SGHRS, YFSETQ. The CDR3 sequence is 15 residues long.

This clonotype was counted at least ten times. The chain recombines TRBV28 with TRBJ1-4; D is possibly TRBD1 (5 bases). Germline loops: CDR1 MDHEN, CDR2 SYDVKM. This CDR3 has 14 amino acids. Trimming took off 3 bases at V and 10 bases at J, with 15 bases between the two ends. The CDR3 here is CASSFPAGRGKLFF. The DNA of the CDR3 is TGTGCCAGCAGTTTCCCGGCAGGGCGTGGAAAACTGTTTTTT.

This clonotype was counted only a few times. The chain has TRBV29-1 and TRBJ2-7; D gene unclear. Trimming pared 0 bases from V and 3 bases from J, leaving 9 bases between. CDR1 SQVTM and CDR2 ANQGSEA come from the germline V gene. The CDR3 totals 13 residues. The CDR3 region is CSVEENGLYEQYF. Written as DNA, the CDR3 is TGCAGCGTTGAAGAAAACGGCCTCTACGAGCAGTACTTC.

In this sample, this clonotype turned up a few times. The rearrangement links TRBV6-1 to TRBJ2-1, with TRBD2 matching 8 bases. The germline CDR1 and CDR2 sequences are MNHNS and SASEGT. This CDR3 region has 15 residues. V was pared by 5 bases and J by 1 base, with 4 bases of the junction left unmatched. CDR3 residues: CASSSGGLSYNEQFF. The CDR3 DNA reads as TGTGCCAGCAGTAGCGGGGGCCTATCCTACAATGAGCAGTTCTTC.

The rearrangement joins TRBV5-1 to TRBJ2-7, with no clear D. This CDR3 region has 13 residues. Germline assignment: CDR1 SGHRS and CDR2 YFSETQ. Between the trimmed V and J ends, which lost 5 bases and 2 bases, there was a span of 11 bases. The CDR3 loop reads CASRLIPTYEQYF. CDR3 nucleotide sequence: TGCGCCAGCAGGCTTATACCGACCTACGAGCAGTACTTC.

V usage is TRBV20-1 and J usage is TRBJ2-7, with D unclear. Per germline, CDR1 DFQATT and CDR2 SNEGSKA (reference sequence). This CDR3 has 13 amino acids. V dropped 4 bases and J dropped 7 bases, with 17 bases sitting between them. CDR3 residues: CSATSHPQGEQYF. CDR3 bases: TGCAGTGCTACCTCCCACCCCCAAGGGGAGCAGTACTTC.

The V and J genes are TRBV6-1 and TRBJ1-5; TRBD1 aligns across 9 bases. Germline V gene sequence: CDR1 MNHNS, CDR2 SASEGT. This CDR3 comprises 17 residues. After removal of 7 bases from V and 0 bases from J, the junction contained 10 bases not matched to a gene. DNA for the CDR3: TGTGCCAGCAACCGTGGGACAGGGTGGGATAGCAATCAGCCCCAGCATTTT. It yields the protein CASNRGTGWDSNQPQHF.

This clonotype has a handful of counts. As DNA, the CDR3 is TGTGCCAGCAGCCGAGTGGGCGGGAGCACAGATACGCAGTATTTT. Its protein product is CASSRVGGSTDTQYF. This chain links TRBV6-1 with TRBJ2-3; a weak D match, TRBD2 (5 bases). The CDR3 spans 15 residues. Trimming left V 6 bases short and J 0 bases short, with 13 bases between. Per the germline V gene, CDR1 is MNHNS and CDR2 is SASEGT.

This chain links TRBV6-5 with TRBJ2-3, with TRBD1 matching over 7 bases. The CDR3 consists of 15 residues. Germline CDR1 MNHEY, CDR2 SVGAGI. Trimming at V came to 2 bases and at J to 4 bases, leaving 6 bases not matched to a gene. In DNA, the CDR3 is TGTGCCAGCAGTTACGGGGGACAGTCCGCAGATACGCAGTATTTT. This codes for CASSYGGQSADTQYF.

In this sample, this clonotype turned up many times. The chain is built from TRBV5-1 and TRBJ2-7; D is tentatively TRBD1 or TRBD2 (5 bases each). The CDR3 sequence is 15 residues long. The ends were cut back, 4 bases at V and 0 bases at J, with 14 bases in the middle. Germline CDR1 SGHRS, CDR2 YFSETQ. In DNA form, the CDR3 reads TGCGCCAGCAGCCCGGGACCGTGGCTCTCCTACGAGCAGTACTTC. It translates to CASSPGPWLSYEQYF.

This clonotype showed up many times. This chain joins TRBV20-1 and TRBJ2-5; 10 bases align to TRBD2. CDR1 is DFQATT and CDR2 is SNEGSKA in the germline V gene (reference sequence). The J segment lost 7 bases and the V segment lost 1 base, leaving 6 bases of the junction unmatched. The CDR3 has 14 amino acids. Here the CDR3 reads CSARGLAGARTQYF. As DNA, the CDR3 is TGCAGTGCTAGAGGGCTAGCGGGGGCGCGGACCCAGTACTTC.

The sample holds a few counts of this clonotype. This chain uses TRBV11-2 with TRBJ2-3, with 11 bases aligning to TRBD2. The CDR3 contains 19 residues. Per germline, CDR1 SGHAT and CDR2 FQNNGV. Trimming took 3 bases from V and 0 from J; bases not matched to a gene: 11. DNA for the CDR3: TGTGCCAGCAGCTTTCCAAGACTAGCGGGGAGACCTAGCACAGATACGCAGTATTTT. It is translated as CASSFPRLAGRPSTDTQYF. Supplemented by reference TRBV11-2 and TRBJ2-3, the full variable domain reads EAGVAQSPRYKIIEKRQSVAFWCNPISGHATLYWYQQILGQGPKLLIQFQNNGVVDDSQLPKDRFSAERLKGVDSTLKIQPAKLEDSAVYLCASSFPRLAGRPSTDTQYFGPGTRLTVL.

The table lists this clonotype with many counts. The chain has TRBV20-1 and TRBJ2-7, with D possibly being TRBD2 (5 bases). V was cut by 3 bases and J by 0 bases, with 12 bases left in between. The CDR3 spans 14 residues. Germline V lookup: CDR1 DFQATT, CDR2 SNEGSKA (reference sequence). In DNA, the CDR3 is TGCAGTGCTAGCCGGACTGGACGCTCCTACGAGCAGTACTTC. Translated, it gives CSASRTGRSYEQYF.

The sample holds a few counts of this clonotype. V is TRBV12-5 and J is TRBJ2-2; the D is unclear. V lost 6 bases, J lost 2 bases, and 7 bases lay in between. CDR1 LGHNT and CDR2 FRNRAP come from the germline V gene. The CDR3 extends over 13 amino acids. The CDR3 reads CASGNSNTGELFF. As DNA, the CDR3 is TGTGCTAGTGGAAACTCCAACACCGGGGAGCTGTTTTTT. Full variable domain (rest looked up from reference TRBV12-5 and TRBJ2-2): DARVTQTPRHKVTEMGQEVTMRCQPILGHNTVFWYRQTMMQGLELLAYFRNRAPLDDSGMPKDRFSAEMPDATLATLKIQPSEPRDSAVYFCASGNSNTGELFFGEGSRLTVL.

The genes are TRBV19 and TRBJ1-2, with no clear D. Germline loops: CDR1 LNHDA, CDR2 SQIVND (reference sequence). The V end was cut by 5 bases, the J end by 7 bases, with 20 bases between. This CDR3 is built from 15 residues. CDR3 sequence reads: CASSLHTIRRGGYTF. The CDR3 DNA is TGTGCCAGTAGTTTGCACACGATTCGACGAGGTGGCTACACCTTC.

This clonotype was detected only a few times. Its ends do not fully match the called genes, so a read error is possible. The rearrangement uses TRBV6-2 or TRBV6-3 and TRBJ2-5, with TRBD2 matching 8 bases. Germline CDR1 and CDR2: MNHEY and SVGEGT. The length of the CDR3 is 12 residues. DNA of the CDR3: TGTGCCAGCAGATTCCCGGGACTAGAGATGGAGTTC. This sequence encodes CASRFPGLEMEF.

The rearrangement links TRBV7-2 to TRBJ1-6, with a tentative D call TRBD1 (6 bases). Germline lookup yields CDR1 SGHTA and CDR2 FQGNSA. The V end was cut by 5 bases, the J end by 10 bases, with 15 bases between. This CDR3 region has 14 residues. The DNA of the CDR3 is TGTGCCAGCAGCCCGACAGGCCTTAAGTCACCCCTCCACTTT. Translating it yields CASSPTGLKSPLHF.

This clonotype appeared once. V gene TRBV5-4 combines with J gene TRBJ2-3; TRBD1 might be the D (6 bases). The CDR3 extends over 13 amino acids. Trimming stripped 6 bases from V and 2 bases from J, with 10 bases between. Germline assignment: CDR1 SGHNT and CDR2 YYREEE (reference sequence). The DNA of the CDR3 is TGTGCCAGCACGGGACACCTCACAGATACGCAGTATTTT. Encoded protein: CASTGHLTDTQYF.

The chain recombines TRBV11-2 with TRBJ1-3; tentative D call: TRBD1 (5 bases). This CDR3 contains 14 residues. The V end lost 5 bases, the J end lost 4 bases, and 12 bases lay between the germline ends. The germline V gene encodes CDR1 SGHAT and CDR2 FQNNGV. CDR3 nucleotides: TGTGCCAGCAGCGTGGGGGGTTACGGAAACACCATATATTTT. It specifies CASSVGGYGNTIYF. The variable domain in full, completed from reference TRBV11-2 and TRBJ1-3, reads EAGVAQSPRYKIIEKRQSVAFWCNPISGHATLYWYQQILGQGPKLLIQFQNNGVVDDSQLPKDRFSAERLKGVDSTLKIQPAKLEDSAVYLCASSVGGYGNTIYFGEGSWLTVV.

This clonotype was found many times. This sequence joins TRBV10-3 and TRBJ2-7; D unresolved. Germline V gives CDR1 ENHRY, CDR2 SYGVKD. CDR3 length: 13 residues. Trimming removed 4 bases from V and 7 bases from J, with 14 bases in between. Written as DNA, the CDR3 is TGTGCCATCAGTGCTCGCTCGCTATTTGAGCAGTACTTC. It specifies CAISARSLFEQYF.

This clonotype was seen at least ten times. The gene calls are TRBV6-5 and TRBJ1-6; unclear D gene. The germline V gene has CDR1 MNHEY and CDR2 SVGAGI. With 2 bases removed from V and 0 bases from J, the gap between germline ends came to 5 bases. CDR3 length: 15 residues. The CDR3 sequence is CASSYTSSYNSPLHF. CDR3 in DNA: TGTGCCAGCAGTTACACGAGCTCCTATAATTCACCCCTCCACTTT.